These 26 T cell receptor beta chains were all obtained from the same sample, sequenced in a study of post-analysis software for immune sequencing data. Study findings and constraints: Included in a set of roughly 5 TRBV segments more frequent in patients than controls were TRBV5-6, TRBV5-1 and TRBV20-1.

Antigens for these TCRs are unknown. Presence of unique molecular identifiers characterized the TCR beta cDNA libraries. TCRdb redid the calling of the PCR reads with MiXCR, one entry per CDR3 protein. This table holds over 700,000 distinct CDR3 sequences, 25% to 30% found once. Sequencing was done on a sample of blood. Every receptor here comes from a girl aged 5-17 years with multiple sclerosis.

A word on this clonotype: The junction and the germline gene differ at one end; a read error may be behind it. Written as DNA, the CDR3 is TGTGCCGCCAGCAGTCCCGGGAGGGATGAGCAGTTCTTC. This codes for CAASSPGRDEQFF. The rearrangement joins TRBV15 to TRBJ2-1; 8 positions match TRBD2. The V gene's germline CDR1 is LNHNV and CDR2 YYDKDF (reference sequence). The CDR3 totals 13 residues.

This clonotype has only a few counts. The chain has TRBV3-1 and TRBJ2-7, with 10 nucleotides matching TRBD2. Germline V lookup: CDR1 LGHDT, CDR2 YNNKEL (reference sequence). J lost 1 base, V lost 2 bases, and 2 bases had no gene match. CDR3 length: 15 residues. The CDR3 coding sequence is TGTGCCAGCAGCCAAACTAGCGGGAATTCCTACGAGCAGTACTTC. Encoded protein: CASSQTSGNSYEQYF.

This rearrangement joins TRBV20-1 to TRBJ2-7, with 7 bases fitting TRBD2. After removal of 3 bases from V and 6 bases from J, the junction contained 8 bases not matched to a gene. Germline lookup yields CDR1 DFQATT and CDR2 SNEGSKA (reference sequence). The CDR3 runs 13 residues. The DNA of the CDR3 is TGCAGTGCTAGGTGGCGGGAGAGAGGCGAGCAGTACTTC. It is translated as CSARWRERGEQYF.

This chain links TRBV20-1 with TRBJ2-2; perhaps TRBD2 as D (6 bases). The CDR3 spans 13 residues. The V end was cut by 1 base, the J end by 5 bases, with 8 bases between. From germline, CDR1 is DFQATT and CDR2 SNEGSKA (reference sequence). In nucleotides, the CDR3 is TGCAGTGCTAGAGCGGGGGTAACCGGGGAGCTGTTTTTT. Its translation is CSARAGVTGELFF.

This chain joins TRBV6-5 and TRBJ2-4, with 7 bases matching TRBD2. From germline, CDR1 is MNHEY and CDR2 SVGAGI. This CDR3 comprises 15 residues. After removal of 8 bases from V and 2 bases from J, the junction contained 9 bases not matched to a gene. For the CDR3, the DNA is TGTGCCAGCGGGCCGGGAGGCCCGCCCAAAAACATTCAGTACTTC. This translates into CASGPGGPPKNIQYF.

This clonotype was seen more than once but under ten times. V is TRBV20-1 and J is TRBJ2-3; TRBD2 aligns across 10 bases. Germline CDR1 is DFQATT and CDR2 is SNEGSKA (reference sequence). The CDR3 length is 18 residues. The junction had 11 bases not matched to a gene; V was cut back by 0 bases and J by 2 bases. Here the CDR3 reads CSARDFALAGSYTDTQYF. Written as DNA, the CDR3 is TGCAGTGCTAGAGATTTTGCACTAGCGGGGTCCTACACAGATACGCAGTATTTT.

This clonotype has more than one count but fewer than ten. The chain joins TRBV12-3 or TRBV12-4 to TRBJ1-6; tentatively, D is TRBD1 (6 bases). The length of the CDR3 is 16 residues. V was shortened by 3 bases and J by 8 bases, with 17 bases between the two germline ends. CDR3 nucleotide sequence: TGTGCCAGCAGTTTCCGGGGGGGGGCGTCGCATTCACCCCTCCACTTT. Its protein product is CASSFRGGASHSPLHF.

The rearrangement joins TRBV6-5 to TRBJ2-2, with D hard to call. CDR1 MNHEY and CDR2 SVGAGI come from the germline V gene. The V gene lost 7 bases and the J gene lost 7 bases, with 10 bases spanning the gap. The CDR3 has 12 amino acids. CDR3 sequence reads: CASTKSGGELFF. CDR3 DNA sequence: TGTGCCAGCACCAAGTCGGGCGGGGAGCTGTTTTTT.

The chain uses TRBV28 and TRBJ2-1, with 10 bases matching TRBD2. J lost 2 bases, V lost 10 bases, and 8 bases had no gene match. The CDR3 length is 15 residues. Germline CDR1 is MDHEN and CDR2 is SYDVKM. CDR3 sequence (DNA): TGTGCCACCGACACTAGCGGGATGACCTACAATGAGCAGTTCTTC. Translating it yields CATDTSGMTYNEQFF.

This sequence joins TRBV20-1 and TRBJ2-1, with TRBD2 identical over 14 bases. With 6 bases clipped from V and 5 bases from J, the junction kept 6 bases outside the gene matches. Germline lookup yields CDR1 DFQATT and CDR2 SNEGSKA (reference sequence). The CDR3 is 15 amino acids. CDR3 residues: CSARLAGGLHNEQFF. The CDR3 DNA reads TGCAGTGCGCGACTAGCGGGGGGGCTCCACAATGAGCAGTTCTTC.

This chain links TRBV29-1 with TRBJ2-1; 10 bases fit TRBD2. The CDR3 contains 13 residues. Germline CDR1 and CDR2: SQVTM and ANQGSEA. Trimming cost V 8 bases and J 4 bases; bases outside gene matches: 5. The CDR3 loop reads CSISSGSYNEQFF. CDR3 DNA sequence: TGCAGCATTTCTAGCGGGAGTTACAATGAGCAGTTCTTC.

This clonotype was observed a handful of times. This clone may be a read error of a much larger clone one base away. No DNA is shown, since the ends of the CDR3 on it are uncertain; the CDR3 is the one TCRdb lists. The chain has TRBV29-1 and TRBJ1-4. From its first to its last residue, the CDR3 has 13 amino acids. Germline V gene sequence: CDR1 SQVTM, CDR2 ANQGSEA. The CDR3 protein is CSVFASGSEKRFF.

This clonotype was picked up a small number of times. CDR3 coding DNA: TGCAGTGCTCTGGACAGAATGAATTCACCCCTCCACTTT. Translated, it gives CSALDRMNSPLHF. The chain is built from TRBV20-1 and TRBJ1-6; D is possibly TRBD1 (6 bases). This CDR3 contains 13 residues. Trimming left V 5 bases short and J 7 bases short, with 12 bases between. CDR1 and CDR2 from the germline V gene are DFQATT and SNEGSKA (reference sequence).

This clonotype has only one observation. The gene calls are TRBV6-5 and TRBJ2-2, with 8 bases lining up with TRBD2. The CDR3 is made up of 15 amino acids. Trimming took 3 bases from V and 4 from J; bases not matched to a gene: 4. Germline lookup yields CDR1 MNHEY and CDR2 SVGAGI. DNA of the CDR3: TGTGCCAGCAGTTATGGTGCGGGAGGCACCGGGGAGCTGTTTTTT. Protein sequence: CASSYGAGGTGELFF.

The V and J genes are TRBV15 and TRBJ2-1; 13 bases map to TRBD2. The trim removed 1 base at V and 12 bases at J, leaving 6 bases unmatched. The CDR3 contains 15 residues. Germline lookup yields CDR1 LNHNV and CDR2 YYDKDF (reference sequence). The CDR3: CATSRVLAGGTGQFF. CDR3 nucleotides: TGTGCCACCAGCAGAGTACTAGCGGGAGGGACCGGGCAGTTCTTC.

This clonotype has just a few counts. The rearrangement uses TRBV10-3 and TRBJ1-1, with D maybe TRBD1 (6 bases). CDR1 is ENHRY, CDR2 SYGVKD, per germline. V lost 8 bases, J lost 5 bases, and 18 bases lay in between. The CDR3 is made up of 14 amino acids. The CDR3 region is CAIGRGGRETEAFF. The CDR3 DNA is TGTGCCATCGGACGAGGGGGGCGAGAGACTGAAGCTTTCTTT.

The J gene is TRBJ2-7, the V gene TRBV4-1, with 8 bases lining up with TRBD2. The CDR3 has 18 residues. V lost 4 bases to trimming and J lost 4 bases; unmatched junction nucleotides: 18. Per germline, CDR1 MGHRA and CDR2 YSYEKL. DNA for the CDR3: TGCGCCAGCAGCCTGGGGAAAGGATCGACTAGCGCAATATACGAGCAGTACTTC. Protein: CASSLGKGSTSAIYEQYF.

The chain recombines TRBV12-3 or TRBV12-4 with TRBJ2-1; D ambiguous. The CDR3 loop spans 13 amino acids. V was trimmed by 3 bases and J by 7 bases, leaving 10 bases between them. The CDR3 loop reads CASSFSNVNEQFF. CDR3 in DNA: TGTGCCAGCAGTTTTAGTAACGTGAATGAGCAGTTCTTC.

The chain uses TRBV2 and TRBJ2-7; D tentatively reads TRBD1 or TRBD2 (5 bases each). In germline, CDR1 is SNHLY, CDR2 FYNNEI. This CDR3 spans 14 amino acids. The V and J ends lost 3 bases and 1 base respectively, with 10 bases between them. CDR3 sequence: CASSDGAGSYEQYF. DNA for the CDR3: TGTGCCAGCAGTGACGGGGCCGGATCCTACGAGCAGTACTTC.

This sequence joins TRBV6-6 and TRBJ1-5; D not resolved. Looked up from germline, CDR1 is MNHNY and CDR2 is SVGAGI (reference sequence). Trimming took 6 bases from V and 4 from J, leaving 16 bases between them. The CDR3 totals 15 residues. In DNA form, the CDR3 reads TGTGCCAGCAGCTTCACTGACGGCCCGAATCAGCCCCAGCATTTT. This translates into CASSFTDGPNQPQHF.

The chain couples TRBV20-1 to TRBJ2-3; TRBD1 might be the D (6 bases). The CDR3 is made up of 16 amino acids. Germline CDR1 is DFQATT and CDR2 is SNEGSKA (reference sequence). Between the trimmed V and J ends, which lost 2 bases and 0 bases, there was a span of 15 bases. The CDR3 is CSARPMMGASTDTQYF. CDR3 coding DNA: TGCAGTGCTAGACCCATGATGGGGGCTAGCACAGATACGCAGTATTTT.

The chain recombines TRBV7-2 with TRBJ2-5; 11 nucleotides match TRBD2. This CDR3 contains 14 residues. V lost 6 bases to trimming and J lost 4 bases; unmatched junction nucleotides: 4. In germline, CDR1 is SGHTA, CDR2 FQGNSA. CDR3 protein: CASSSGRAAETQYF. The CDR3 DNA is TGTGCCAGCAGTAGCGGGAGGGCCGCAGAGACCCAGTACTTC.

This rearrangement joins TRBV5-4 to TRBJ1-2; D unresolved. Germline V gene lookup returns CDR1 SGHNT and CDR2 YYREEE (reference sequence). The V end lost 0 bases, the J end lost 0 bases, and 9 bases lay between the germline ends. The CDR3 extends over 15 amino acids. CDR3 amino acids: CASSLEAVTNYGYTF. The CDR3 coding sequence is TGTGCCAGCAGCTTGGAAGCGGTAACTAACTATGGCTACACCTTC. The variable domain in full, with the rest retrieved from reference TRBV5-4 and TRBJ1-2, is ETGVTQSPTHLIKTRGQQVTLRCSSQSGHNTVSWYQQALGQGPQFIFQYYREEENGRGNFPPRFSGLQFPNYSSELNVNALELDDSALYLCASSLEAVTNYGYTFGSGTRLTVV.

This sequence joins TRBV20-1 and TRBJ2-1; 7 nucleotides align to TRBD1. The end of the DNA aligns better with TRBJ2-7, so the J call may be wrong. The CDR3 runs to 13 residues. Germline V gene lookup returns CDR1 DFQATT and CDR2 SNEGSKA (reference sequence). DNA of the CDR3: TGCAGTGCGGCAGGGGACAGAACCTACGAGCAGTACTTC. Translated: CSAAGDRTYEQYF.

The J gene is TRBJ2-1, the V gene TRBV3-1; 7 bases align to TRBD1. The length of the CDR3 is 16 residues. Germline values: CDR1 LGHDT, CDR2 YNNKEL (reference sequence). V trimming: 4 bases; J trimming: 5 bases; junction bases outside the gene matches: 11. CDR3 protein: CASSPRRGLGDNEQFF. Written as DNA, the CDR3 is TGTGCCAGCAGCCCCAGAAGGGGGCTGGGTGACAATGAGCAGTTCTTC.

This chain links TRBV20-1 with TRBJ2-3, with TRBD1 as a possible D gene (6 bases). The CDR3 loop spans 15 amino acids. V lost 0 bases and J lost 5, with 15 bases in between. Germline-derived CDR1 and CDR2 are DFQATT and SNEGSKA (reference sequence). The CDR3 spells CSARDLAGAGDTQYF. The CDR3 DNA sequence: TGCAGTGCTAGAGATCTGGCAGGGGCGGGAGATACGCAGTATTTT.